The 18 T cell receptor beta chains reported below all come from one sample, sequenced in a study of blood T cell repertoires in COVID-19 (dated by TCRdb to 2018 to 2021). The method was the immunoSEQ multiplex PCR assay. This is the immuneACCESS table as TCRdb keeps it, with only in-frame sequences that have V and J called. A part of the clones is gone; compared with another copy, unresolved V genes explain less than half, and the rest is unexplained. The sample includes approximately 75,000 clones, with 85% observed a single time. Roughly 5% of the sample goes to the ten largest clones. The sequenced sample consisted of peripheral blood. The origin of the receptors is an older man with acute or convalescent COVID-19.

This clone was seen only a few times. This sequence joins TRBV3-1 (or the pseudogene TRBV3-2) and TRBJ1-1; perhaps TRBD1 as D (6 bases). The CDR3 runs to 16 residues. Between the trimmed V and J ends, which lost 3 bases and 1 base, there was a span of 15 bases. The germline V gene encodes CDR1 LGHDT and CDR2 YNNKEL (reference sequence). This chain's CDR3 is CASSHDRTDENTEAFF. CDR3 nucleotides: TGTGCCAGCAGCCACGACAGGACCGACGAGAACACTGAAGCTTTCTTT.

With regard to this clone: One end of the junction varies from germline; a read error may be responsible. The genes are TRBV3-1 (or the pseudogene TRBV3-2) and TRBJ1-2; D perhaps matches TRBD1 (5 bases). Germline V gene lookup returns CDR1 LGHDT and CDR2 YNNKEL (reference sequence). The CDR3 loop spans 13 amino acids. CDR3 residues: CASSEEGGTGYTF. CDR3 DNA: TGTGCCAGCAGCGAAGAAGGCGGGACTGGCTACACCTTC.

The chain is built from TRBV6-4 and TRBJ2-1; D remains ambiguous. Trimming shortened V by 5 bases and J by 3 bases, and 8 bases separated the two germline ends. CDR3 length equals 13 residues. Germline V gives CDR1 MRHNA, CDR2 SNTAGT. The CDR3 nucleotides read TGTGCCAGCAGTCAGGAAATCTACAATGAGCAGTTCTTC. Translated, it gives CASSQEIYNEQFF.

The chain uses TRBV18 and TRBJ1-4, with TRBD1 as a possible D gene (5 bases). V lost 3 bases, J lost 0 bases, and 11 bases lay in between. CDR3 length equals 16 residues. Germline assignment: CDR1 KGHSH and CDR2 LQKENI. As DNA, the CDR3 is TGTGCCAGCTCACCGACGGACACCTCAACTAATGAAAAACTGTTTTTT. Translation gives CASSPTDTSTNEKLFF.

In DNA, the CDR3 is TGTGCCAGCAGCCGGACAATTAATACCCGCTCCTATAATTCACCCCTCCACTTT. Translating it yields CASSRTINTRSYNSPLHF. The chain joins TRBV5-5 to TRBJ1-6; D is possibly TRBD1 (5 bases). The V end lost 4 bases, the J end lost 0 bases, and 17 bases lay between the germline ends. The CDR3 is 18 amino acids. Germline V lookup: CDR1 SGHKS, CDR2 YYEKEE (reference sequence).

In this sample, this clone turned up once. V gene TRBV12-3 or TRBV12-4 combines with J gene TRBJ1-6; D is unclear. V was trimmed by 6 bases and J by 13 bases, leaving 13 bases between them. The CDR3 has 12 residues. The CDR3, as DNA: TGTGCCAGCAGGTTCCTAGGCGGGCCCCTCCACTTT. Protein sequence: CASRFLGGPLHF.

The V gene is TRBV21-1, the J gene TRBJ1-1. TRBV21-1 constitutes a pseudogene. The CDR3 runs 17 residues. CDR3 nucleotides: TGTGCCAGCAGCAAGGGGGGGGACGGGCCAGTCTTCGCTGAAGCTTTCTTT. Residues: CASSKGGDGPVFAEAFF.

A note on this clone: One end of the junction does not line up with germline, which may come from a read error. This specimen includes other DNA sequences encoding the same CDR3. V is TRBV5-4 and J is TRBJ1-2; D remains ambiguous. The CDR3 is 16 residues long. CDR1 and CDR2 from the germline V gene are SGHNT and YYREEE (reference sequence). For the CDR3, the DNA is TGCGCCAGCAGCTTGGCTGTCGGGTCTGCTAACTATGGCTACACCTTC. Translation gives CASSLAVGSANYGYTF.

The chain carries TRBV5-6 and TRBJ1-1; 8 bases align to TRBD1. This CDR3 comprises 16 residues. Germline V gene lookup returns CDR1 SGHDT and CDR2 YYEEEE. Trimming took 1 base from V and 2 from J; bases not matched to a gene: 7. The CDR3 region is CASSLNGDRFNTEAFF. The CDR3 region has the DNA TGTGCCAGCAGCTTGAACGGGGACAGGTTCAACACTGAAGCTTTCTTT.

A remark on this clone: The junction does not match germline at one end; this may be a read error. The chain has TRBV18 and TRBJ2-3, with D tentatively TRBD1 (6 bases). This CDR3 spans 16 amino acids. The germline CDR1 and CDR2 sequences are KGHSH and LQKENI. This chain's CDR3 is CASLPPQGTTTDTQYF. CDR3 sequence (DNA): TGTGCCAGCTTACCACCTCAGGGGACGACCACAGATACGCAGTATTTT.

There are a few counts of this clone. The chain recombines TRBV10-1 with TRBJ2-1, with 9 bases fitting TRBD2. Looked up from germline, CDR1 is WNHNN and CDR2 is SYGVQD (reference sequence). After removal of 6 bases from V and 4 bases from J, the junction contained 7 bases not matched to a gene. The CDR3 runs 15 residues. The CDR3 coding sequence is TGCGCCAGCAGCCCTAGCGGGAACAATTACAATGAGCAGTTCTTC. Translated, it gives CASSPSGNNYNEQFF.

This clone came up a few times. The V and J genes are TRBV5-6 and TRBJ2-5, with D perhaps matching TRBD2 (6 bases). The CDR3 length is 14 residues. The ends were cut back, 5 bases at V and 5 bases at J, with 16 bases in the middle. Germline V gene sequence: CDR1 SGHDT, CDR2 YYEEEE. DNA for the CDR3: TGTGCCAGCAGTTCGGCGGGATTATTGGAGACCCAGTACTTC. Protein product: CASSSAGLLETQYF.

The chain joins TRBV28 to TRBJ1-1, with D possibly TRBD1 on 6 matching bases. Trimming removed 5 bases at V and 8 bases at J, with 9 bases between. In germline, CDR1 is MDHEN, CDR2 SYDVKM. The CDR3 runs 11 residues. The CDR3 spells CASSDGGEAFF. CDR3 nucleotide sequence: TGTGCCAGCAGTGATGGGGGCGAAGCTTTCTTT.

In this sample, this clone turned up a few times. The genes are TRBV7-2 and TRBJ1-6; no clear D. CDR1 is SGHTA, CDR2 FQGNSA, per germline. The CDR3 is 15 amino acids. V lost 2 bases to trimming and J lost 6 bases, with 11 bases between them. Written as DNA, the CDR3 is TGTGCCAGCAGCTTATTAGTAGGAGGTAATTCACCCCTCCACTTT. Protein: CASSLLVGGNSPLHF.

The chain combines TRBV7-2 with TRBJ2-7; D perhaps matches TRBD2 (6 bases). CDR3 length: 15 amino acids. V shed 0 bases and J shed 0 bases, with 9 bases lying between them. In germline, CDR1 is SGHTA, CDR2 FQGNSA. CDR3 amino acids: CASSLAVTSSYEQYF. As DNA, the CDR3 is TGTGCCAGCAGCTTAGCCGTGACTAGCTCCTACGAGCAGTACTTC.

This clone has more than one count but fewer than ten. The V and J genes are TRBV11-2 and TRBJ2-5; TRBD1 matches 9 bases. V was clipped by 4 bases and J by 5 bases; unmatched bases: 5. This CDR3 spans 14 amino acids. Germline lookup yields CDR1 SGHAT and CDR2 FQNNGV. CDR3 residues: CASSYRGPGETQYF. In DNA form, the CDR3 reads TGTGCCAGCAGCTACAGGGGGCCGGGGGAGACCCAGTACTTC. The full variable domain, completed using reference TRBV11-2 and TRBJ2-5, is EAGVAQSPRYKIIEKRQSVAFWCNPISGHATLYWYQQILGQGPKLLIQFQNNGVVDDSQLPKDRFSAERLKGVDSTLKIQPAKLEDSAVYLCASSYRGPGETQYFGPGTRLLVL.

The V call is TRBV2, the J call TRBJ2-1; 10 bases line up with TRBD2. Germline loops: CDR1 SNHLY, CDR2 FYNNEI. The CDR3 length is 15 residues. The ends lost 5 bases at V and 6 bases at J; junction bases unmatched: 7. CDR3 region: CASSTSGGAVNEQFF. CDR3 DNA: TGTGCCAGCAGTACCAGCGGGGGGGCCGTCAATGAGCAGTTCTTC.

This clone has more than one count but fewer than ten. In DNA form, the CDR3 reads TGCAGCGCCCTCCGGGACAGCACCTCCTACGAGCAGTACTTC. Translating it yields CSALRDSTSYEQYF. The rearrangement joins TRBV29-1 to TRBJ2-7; TRBD1 agrees at 7 bases. V lost 7 bases, J lost 0 bases, and 9 bases stayed unmatched. Germline V gene lookup returns CDR1 SQVTM and CDR2 ANQGSEA. The CDR3 runs to 14 residues.